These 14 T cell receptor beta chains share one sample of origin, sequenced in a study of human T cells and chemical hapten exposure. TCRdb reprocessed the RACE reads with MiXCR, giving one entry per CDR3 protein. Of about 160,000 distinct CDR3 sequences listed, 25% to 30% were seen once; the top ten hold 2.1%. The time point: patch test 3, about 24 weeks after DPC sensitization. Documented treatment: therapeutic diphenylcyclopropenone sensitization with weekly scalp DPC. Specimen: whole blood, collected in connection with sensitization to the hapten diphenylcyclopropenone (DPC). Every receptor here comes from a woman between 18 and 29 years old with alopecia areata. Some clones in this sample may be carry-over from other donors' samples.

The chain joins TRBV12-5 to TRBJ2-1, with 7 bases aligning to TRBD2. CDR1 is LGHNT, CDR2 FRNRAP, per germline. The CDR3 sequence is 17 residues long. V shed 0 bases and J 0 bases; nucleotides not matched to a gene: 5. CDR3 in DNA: TGTGCTAGTGGTTTGGTACGGGGACTACGCTCCTACAATGAGCAGTTCTTC. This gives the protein CASGLVRGLRSYNEQFF.

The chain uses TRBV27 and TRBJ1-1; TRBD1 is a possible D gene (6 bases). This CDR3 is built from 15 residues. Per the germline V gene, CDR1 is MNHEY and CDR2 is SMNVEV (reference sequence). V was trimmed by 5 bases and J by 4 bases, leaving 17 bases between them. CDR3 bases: TGTGCCAGCAGTCCACGGAACAGGGAATCCACTGAAGCTTTCTTT. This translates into CASSPRNRESTEAFF.

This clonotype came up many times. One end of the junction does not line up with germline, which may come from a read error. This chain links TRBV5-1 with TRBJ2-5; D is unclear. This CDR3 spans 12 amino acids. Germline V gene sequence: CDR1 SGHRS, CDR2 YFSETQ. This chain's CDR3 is CASSLLQETQYF. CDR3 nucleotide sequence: TGTGCCAGCAGTTTGCTCCAAGAGACCCAGTACTTC.

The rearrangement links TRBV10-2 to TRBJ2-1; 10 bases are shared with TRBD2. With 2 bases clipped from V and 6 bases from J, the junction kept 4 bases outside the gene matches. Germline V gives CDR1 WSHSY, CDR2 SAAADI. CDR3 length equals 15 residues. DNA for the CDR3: TGCGCCAGCAGTGAGAGCGGGGGGGCCCTCAATGAGCAGTTCTTC. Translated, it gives CASSESGGALNEQFF.

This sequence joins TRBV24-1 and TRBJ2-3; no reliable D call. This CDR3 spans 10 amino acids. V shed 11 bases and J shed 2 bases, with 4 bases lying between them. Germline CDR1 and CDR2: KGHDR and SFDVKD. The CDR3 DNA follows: TGTGCCAGACTCACAGATACGCAGTATTTT. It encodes CARLTDTQYF.

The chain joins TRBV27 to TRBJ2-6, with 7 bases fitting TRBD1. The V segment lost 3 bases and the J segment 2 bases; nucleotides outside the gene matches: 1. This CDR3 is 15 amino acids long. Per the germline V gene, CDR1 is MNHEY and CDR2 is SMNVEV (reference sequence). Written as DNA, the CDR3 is TGTGCCAGCAGTTTTCAGGGGGCTGGGGCCAACGTCCTGACTTTC. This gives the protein CASSFQGAGANVLTF.

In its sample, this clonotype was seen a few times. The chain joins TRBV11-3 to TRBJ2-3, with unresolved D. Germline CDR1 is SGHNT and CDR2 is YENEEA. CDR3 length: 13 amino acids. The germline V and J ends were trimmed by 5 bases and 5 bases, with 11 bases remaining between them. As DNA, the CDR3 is TGTGCCAGCAGCCCGGGTCAAGGAGATACGCAGTATTTT. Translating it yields CASSPGQGDTQYF.

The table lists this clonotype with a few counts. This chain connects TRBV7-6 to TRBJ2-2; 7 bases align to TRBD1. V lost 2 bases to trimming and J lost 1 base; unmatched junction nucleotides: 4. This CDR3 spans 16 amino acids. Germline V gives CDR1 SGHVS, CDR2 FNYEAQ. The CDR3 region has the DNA TGTGCCAGCAGCTTAACGGGACAGATGAACACCGGGGAGCTGTTTTTT. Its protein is CASSLTGQMNTGELFF.

CDR3: CASSPWDSTTNTGELFF. DNA for the CDR3: TGTGCCAGCAGTCCCTGGGACAGTACCACGAACACCGGGGAGCTGTTTTTT. This chain connects TRBV2 to TRBJ2-2; 7 nucleotides line up with TRBD1. Per germline, CDR1 SNHLY and CDR2 FYNNEI. There are 17 residues in the CDR3. J lost 0 bases, V lost 5 bases, and 9 bases had no gene match.

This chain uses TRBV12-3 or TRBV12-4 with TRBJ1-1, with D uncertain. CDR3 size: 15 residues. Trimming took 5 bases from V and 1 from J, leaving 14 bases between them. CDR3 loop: CASSLKLQTNTEAFF. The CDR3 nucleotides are TGTGCCAGCAGTCTTAAACTTCAGACGAACACTGAAGCTTTCTTT.

The CDR3 DNA is TGTGCCAGCAGCCCCCTCGGTAATTCACCCCTCCACTTT. Its protein is CASSPLGNSPLHF. The chain has TRBV4-2 and TRBJ1-6; D gene uncertain. This CDR3 has 13 residues. V was shortened by 4 bases and J by 6 bases, with 7 bases between the two germline ends. Looked up from germline, CDR1 is LGHNA and CDR2 is YNFKEQ.

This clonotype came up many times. The CDR3 protein is CASSVGEGSGANVLTF. CDR3 bases: TGTGCCAGCAGCGTAGGAGAGGGGTCTGGGGCCAACGTCCTGACTTTC. The V call is TRBV9, the J call TRBJ2-6; either TRBD1 or TRBD2 may fit D (5 bases each). V was clipped by 0 bases and J by 1 base, with 8 bases between them. Germline V gives CDR1 SGDLS, CDR2 YYNGEE. The length of the CDR3 is 16 residues.

For the CDR3, the DNA is TGCAGGCCCGATGGGCCCCGGTGGGAGAATTCACCCCTCCACTTT. Its translation: CRPDGPRWENSPLHF. This chain uses TRBV20-1 with TRBJ1-6; D is unclear. There are 15 residues in the CDR3. In germline, CDR1 is DFQATT, CDR2 SNEGSKA (reference sequence).

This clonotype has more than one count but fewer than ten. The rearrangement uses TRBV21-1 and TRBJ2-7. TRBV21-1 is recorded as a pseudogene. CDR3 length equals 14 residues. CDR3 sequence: CASSKDQSSYEQYF. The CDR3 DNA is TGTGCCAGCAGCAAAGACCAGAGCTCCTACGAGCAGTACTTC.